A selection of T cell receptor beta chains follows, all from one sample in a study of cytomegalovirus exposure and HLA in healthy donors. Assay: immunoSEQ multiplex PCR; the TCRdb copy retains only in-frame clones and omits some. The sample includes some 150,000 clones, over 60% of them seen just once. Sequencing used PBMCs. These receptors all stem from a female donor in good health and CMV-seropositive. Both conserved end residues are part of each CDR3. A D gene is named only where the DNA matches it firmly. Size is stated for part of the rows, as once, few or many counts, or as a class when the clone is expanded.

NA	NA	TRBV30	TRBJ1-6	CAWSQGITPLHF	TGTGCCTGGAGTCAGGGAATTACACCCCTCCACTTT
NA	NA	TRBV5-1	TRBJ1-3	CASSFQGVSGNTIYF	TGCGCCAGCAGCTTTCAGGGCGTATCTGGAAACACCATATATTTT
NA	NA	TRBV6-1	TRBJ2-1	CASSETMTHASHNEQFF	TGTGCCAGCAGTGAAACCATGACACACGCGAGCCACAATGAGCAGTTCTTC
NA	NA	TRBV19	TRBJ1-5	CASSYSTGLLPGPQHF	TGTGCCAGTAGTTACTCGACAGGCCTCCTCCCCGGGCCCCAGCATTTT
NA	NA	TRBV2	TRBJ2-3	CASGPIDTQYF	TGTGCCAGCGGGCCCATAGATACGCAGTATTTT
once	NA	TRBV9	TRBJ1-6	CASSRGQRNSPLHF	TGTGCCAGCAGCCGTGGACAGAGAAATTCACCCCTCCACTTT
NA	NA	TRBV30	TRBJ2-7	CAWSVGSSYEQYF	TGTGCCTGGAGTGTCGGGAGTTCCTACGAGCAGTACTTC
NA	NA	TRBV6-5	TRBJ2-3	CASKGGGTDTQYF	TGTGCCAGCAAAGGGGGAGGCACAGATACGCAGTATTTT
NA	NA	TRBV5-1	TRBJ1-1	CASSLVRETDEAFF	TGCGCCAGCAGCTTGGTTCGGGAAACGGATGAAGCTTTCTTT
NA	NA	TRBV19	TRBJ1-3	CATTDRAGNTIYF	TGTGCCACCACGGACAGAGCTGGAAACACCATATATTTT
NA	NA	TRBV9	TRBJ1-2	CASSPKGEGRNYGYTF	TGTGCCAGCAGCCCCAAGGGGGAAGGCAGGAACTATGGCTACACCTTC
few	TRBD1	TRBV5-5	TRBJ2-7	CASSLDQGAYEQYF	TGTGCCAGCAGCTTGGATCAGGGGGCCTACGAGCAGTACTTC
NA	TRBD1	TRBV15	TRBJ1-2	CATSRDRATGGDGYTF	TGTGCCACCAGCAGAGATCGAGCGACAGGGGGGGATGGCTACACCTTC
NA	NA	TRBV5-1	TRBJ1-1	CASSLGLSTEAFF	TGCGCCAGCAGCTTGGGGTTGAGCACTGAAGCTTTCTTT
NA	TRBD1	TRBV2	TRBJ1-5	CASNLGQPSNQPQHF	TGTGCCAGCAATCTGGGACAGCCTAGCAATCAGCCCCAGCATTTT
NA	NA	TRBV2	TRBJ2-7	CATKPTEVTYEQYF	TGTGCCACCAAACCGACAGAAGTTACCTACGAGCAGTACTTC
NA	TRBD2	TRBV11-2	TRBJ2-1	CASSAARGGPGNEQFF	TGTGCCAGCAGCGCCGCCCGGGGAGGGCCGGGTAATGAGCAGTTCTTC
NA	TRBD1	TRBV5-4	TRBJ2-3	CASSFGQGPDTQYF	TGTGCCAGCAGCTTTGGACAGGGACCGGATACGCAGTATTTT
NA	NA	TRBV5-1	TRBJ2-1	CASYSSYNEQFF	TGCGCCAGCTACAGCAGTTACAATGAGCAGTTCTTC
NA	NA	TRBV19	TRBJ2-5	CASSISPGSTWETQYF	TGTGCCAGTAGTATTTCCCCAGGGTCGACATGGGAGACCCAGTACTTC
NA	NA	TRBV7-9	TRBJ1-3	CASSHGQPRGNTIYF	TGTGCCAGCAGCCACGGACAGCCGCGGGGAAACACCATATATTTT
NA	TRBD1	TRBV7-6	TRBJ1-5	CASSSGTGVTSQPQHF	TGTGCCAGCAGCTCCGGGACAGGGGTAACAAGTCAGCCCCAGCATTTT
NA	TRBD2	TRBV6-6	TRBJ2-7	CASRAAGDRYEQYF	TGTGCCAGCAGAGCGGCGGGGGATAGATACGAGCAGTACTTC
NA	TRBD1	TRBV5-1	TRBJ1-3	CASSVLDRASGNTIYF	TGCGCCAGCAGCGTGCTAGACAGGGCCTCTGGAAACACCATATATTTT
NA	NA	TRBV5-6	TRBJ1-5	CASSYREGNQPQHF	TGTGCCAGCAGCTACAGGGAAGGCAATCAGCCCCAGCATTTT
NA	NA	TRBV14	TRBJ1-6	CASSQTGYSPLHF	TGTGCCAGCAGCCAAACGGGGTATTCACCCCTCCACTTT
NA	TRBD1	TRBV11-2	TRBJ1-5	CASSFGTGNQPQHF	TGTGCCAGCAGCTTTGGGACAGGGAATCAGCCCCAGCATTTT
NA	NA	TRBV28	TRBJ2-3	CASPPRQGGTDTQYF	TGTGCCAGCCCACCTCGGCAGGGCGGCACAGATACGCAGTATTTT
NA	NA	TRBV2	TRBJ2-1	CASRSLTRVGYNEQFF	TGTGCCAGCAGGTCCCTCACTAGAGTAGGCTACAATGAGCAGTTCTTC
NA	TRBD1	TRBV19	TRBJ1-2	CASSLLRPGTDYGYTF	TGTGCCAGTAGTCTTCTACGTCCCGGGACAGACTATGGCTACACCTTC
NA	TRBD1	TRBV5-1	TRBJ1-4	CASSLGDRGGEKLFF	TGCGCCAGCAGCTTGGGTGACAGGGGAGGAGAAAAACTGTTTTTT
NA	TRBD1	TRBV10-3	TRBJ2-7	CATRAIFTGGSYEQYF	TGTGCCACCCGGGCAATATTTACAGGGGGATCCTACGAGCAGTACTTC
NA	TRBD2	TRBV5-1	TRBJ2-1	CASSRLAGGPHEQFF	TGCGCCAGCAGTCGACTAGCGGGAGGGCCTCATGAGCAGTTCTTC
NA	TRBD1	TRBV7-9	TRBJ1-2	CASSLGDRVGYTF	TGTGCCAGCAGCTTAGGCGACAGGGTCGGCTACACCTTC
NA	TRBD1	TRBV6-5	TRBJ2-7	CASSYDRVNLYEQYF	TGTGCCAGCAGTTACGACAGGGTCAACTTGTATGAGCAGTACTTC
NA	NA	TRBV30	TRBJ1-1	CAWSVRFDTEAFF	TGTGCCTGGAGTGTACGGTTTGACACTGAAGCTTTCTTT
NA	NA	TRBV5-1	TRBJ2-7	CASSLLSARYEQYF	TGCGCCAGCAGCTTGCTCTCGGCGAGGTACGAGCAGTACTTC
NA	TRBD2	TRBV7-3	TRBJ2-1	CASSPRLAGTPYNEQFF	TGTGCCAGCAGCCCCCGACTAGCGGGCACCCCCTACAATGAGCAGTTCTTC
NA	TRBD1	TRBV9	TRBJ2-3	CASSPSTGVTDTQYF	TGTGCCAGCAGCCCGTCGACAGGGGTCACAGATACGCAGTATTTT
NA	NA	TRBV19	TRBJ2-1	CASSIDGGYPYNEQFF	TGTGCCAGTAGTATAGATGGCGGCTATCCCTACAATGAGCAGTTCTTC
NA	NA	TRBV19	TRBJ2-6	CASRVQGPGANVLTF	TGTGCCAGTAGGGTACAGGGTCCTGGGGCCAACGTCCTGACTTTC
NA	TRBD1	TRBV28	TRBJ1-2	CASSDSGTGGGYTF	TGTGCCAGCAGTGATTCCGGGACAGGGGGTGGCTACACCTTC